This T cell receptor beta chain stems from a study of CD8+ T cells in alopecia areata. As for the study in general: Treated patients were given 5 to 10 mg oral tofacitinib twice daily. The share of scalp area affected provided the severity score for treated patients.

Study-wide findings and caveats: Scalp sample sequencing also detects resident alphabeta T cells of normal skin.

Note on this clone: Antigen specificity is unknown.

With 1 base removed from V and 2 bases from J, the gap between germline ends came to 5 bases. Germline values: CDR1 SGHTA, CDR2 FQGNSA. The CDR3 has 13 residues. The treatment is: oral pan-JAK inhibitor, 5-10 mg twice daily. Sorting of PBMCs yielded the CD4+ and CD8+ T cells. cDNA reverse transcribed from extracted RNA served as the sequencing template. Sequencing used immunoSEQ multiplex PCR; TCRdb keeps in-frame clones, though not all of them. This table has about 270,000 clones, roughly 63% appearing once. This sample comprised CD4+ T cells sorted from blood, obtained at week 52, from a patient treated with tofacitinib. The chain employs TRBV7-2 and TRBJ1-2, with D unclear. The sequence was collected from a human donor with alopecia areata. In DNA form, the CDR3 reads TGTGCCAGCAGCTTAGGTCTGAACTATGGCTACACCTTC. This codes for CASSLGLNYGYTF.